At least ten counts were recorded for the clone carrying this T cell receptor (beta chain). As yet, its antigen is unknown. TCRdb fed the RT-PCR reads into MiXCR, producing one record per CDR3 protein. Of about 500,000 distinct CDR3 sequences listed, more than 7% are singletons. Deletions cut 2 bases from V and 0 bases from J, with 14 bases between. The germline V gene encodes CDR1 SGHVS and CDR2 FNYEAQ. The CDR3 loop spans 17 amino acids. The data originate from a study of response to subunit inactivated influenza vaccine. Findings and limits, study-wide: Each seasonal influenza vaccination, the authors suggested, recruits few new T cells.

Material: PBMCs from blood, obtained approximately 25 months after vaccination. The chain couples TRBV7-6 to TRBJ2-1; possible D gene TRBD2, 5 bases. This receptor was obtained from a man between 50 and 75 years old who received an inactivated influenza vaccine. CDR3 protein: CASSLLSGDGSYNEQFF. CDR3 nucleotides: TGTGCCAGCAGCTTATTGAGCGGAGACGGCTCCTACAATGAGCAGTTCTTC. Drawing the rest from reference TRBV7-6 and TRBJ2-1, the complete variable domain is GAGVSQSPRYKVTKRGQDVALRCDPISGHVSLYWYRQALGQGPEFLTYFNYEAQQDKSGLPNDRFSAERPEGSISTLTIQRTEQRDSAMYRCASSLLSGDGSYNEQFFGPGTRLTVL.